Each of the 10 T cell receptor beta chains below was sequenced from the same sample in a study of identical twins (TCRdb year 2016). Library preparation used 5' RACE. These reads were obtained on an Illumina HiSeq 2000. TCRdb's own reprocessing of the public reads used fastp at Q25 and MiXCR and kept productive beta chains. Identical CDR3 protein sequences are pooled into one entry, listed with their most common genes and DNA. Here the sample has hundreds of thousands of distinct CDR3 sequences; 20% to 25% occur a single time. Of the sample, approximately 0.52% is held by the ten largest clones. This same sample was also taken into another study, of yellow fever vaccine responses in identical twins.

The sequencing sample was made of CD4+ T cells sorted from blood. These receptors were collected from a woman younger than 30 in good health.

This clonotype has a handful of counts. The genes are TRBV27 and TRBJ2-6, with 8 bases that match TRBD1. Trimming removed 5 bases from V and 10 bases from J; junction bases left unmatched: 13. Germline V gene sequence: CDR1 MNHEY, CDR2 SMNVEV (reference sequence). CDR3 length: 16 amino acids. The CDR3 is CASSRGVGQVSNVLTF. In nucleotides, the CDR3 is TGTGCCAGCAGTCGAGGGGTGGGACAGGTCAGTAACGTCCTGACTTTC. Together with reference TRBV27 and TRBJ2-6, the CDR3 gives the full variable domain: EAQVTQNPRYLITVTGKKLTVTCSQNMNHEYMSWYRQDPGLGLRQIYYSMNVEVTDKGDVPEGYKVSRKEKRNFPLILESPSPNQTSLYFCASSRGVGQVSNVLTFGAGSRLTVL.

The gene calls are TRBV15 and TRBJ2-6; TRBD1 might be the D (5 bases). The CDR3 sequence is 19 residues long. Germline V gene sequence: CDR1 LNHNV, CDR2 YYDKDF (reference sequence). V was shortened by 1 base and J by 2 bases, with 18 bases between the two germline ends. The CDR3 DNA is TGTGCCACCAGCAGAGGGCGAGAGTCAGGGAAGCCTGGGGCCAACGTCCTGACTTTC. Translated: CATSRGRESGKPGANVLTF.

The table lists this clonotype with a few counts. V is TRBV12-3 or TRBV12-4 and J is TRBJ2-1; 11 bases fit TRBD2. V was pared by 4 bases and J by 7 bases, with 9 bases of the junction left unmatched. The CDR3 runs to 16 residues. The CDR3 DNA sequence: TGTGCCAGCAGTTCCCTAGCGGGAGGATGGGGGAATGAGCAGTTCTTC. It codes for CASSSLAGGWGNEQFF.

There are a few counts of this clonotype. The chain couples TRBV20-1 to TRBJ2-5, with 8 bases aligning to TRBD2. This CDR3 is built from 14 residues. Germline values: CDR1 DFQATT, CDR2 SNEGSKA (reference sequence). The V and J ends lost 7 bases and 4 bases, in that order; junction bases with no gene match: 11. In nucleotides, the CDR3 is TGCAGTGGCCACCCCAGCGGGAGTGGAGAGACCCAGTACTTC. It translates to CSGHPSGSGETQYF.

This chain joins TRBV20-1 and TRBJ2-7; no reliable D call. The ends were cut back, 7 bases at V and 2 bases at J, with 6 bases in the middle. CDR3 length equals 10 residues. Germline-derived CDR1 and CDR2 are DFQATT and SNEGSKA (reference sequence). The CDR3 region has the DNA TGCAGTGGGATGGCCTACGAGCAGTACGTC. Protein: CSGMAYEQYV.

The chain employs TRBV5-1 and TRBJ2-3, with D possibly being TRBD2 (6 bases). The CDR3 contains 14 residues. V gave up 0 bases and J gave up 3 bases, with 8 bases separating them. Germline lookup yields CDR1 SGHRS and CDR2 YFSETQ. CDR3 DNA: TGCGCCAGCAGCTTGGTCCGGGAGACAGATACGCAGTATTTT. It codes for CASSLVRETDTQYF.

This clonotype came up a few times. This chain connects TRBV4-1 to TRBJ2-5, with 13 positions matching TRBD2. J gave up 1 base and V 1 base, and 9 bases lay outside the gene matches. CDR1 MGHRA and CDR2 YSYEKL come from the germline V gene. The CDR3 loop spans 19 amino acids. DNA of the CDR3: TGCGCCAGCAGCCAAGCCCGCGCGGGGACTAGCGGGACCCAAGAGACCCAGTACTTC. Protein product: CASSQARAGTSGTQETQYF.

The genes are TRBV6-2 or TRBV6-3 and TRBJ2-7; D not resolved. Germline CDR1 is MNHEY and CDR2 is SVGEGT. This CDR3 spans 17 amino acids. Deletions cut 0 bases from V and 0 bases from J, with 15 bases between. The DNA of the CDR3 is TGTGCCAGCAGTTACTCGTCACGGCAGCTTAGCTCCTACGAGCAGTACGTC. The encoded protein is CASSYSSRQLSSYEQYV.

The chain recombines TRBV29-1 with TRBJ1-2; 7 nucleotides agree with TRBD1. V dropped 7 bases and J dropped 2; count of bases not matched to a gene: 7. Germline assignment: CDR1 SQVTM and CDR2 ANQGSEA. CDR3 size: 13 residues. In DNA form, the CDR3 reads TGCAGCGCGGACGTACAGGGGAACTATGGCTACACCTTC. Protein: CSADVQGNYGYTF.

This clonotype turned up a few times. The V and J genes are TRBV20-1 and TRBJ2-2; either TRBD1 or TRBD2 may fit D (5 bases each). The CDR3 loop spans 15 amino acids. V lost 6 bases and J 4 bases, leaving 18 bases between the germline ends. In germline, CDR1 is DFQATT, CDR2 SNEGSKA (reference sequence). The CDR3 coding sequence is TGCAGTGCCCGACCCGGGGCTAGTAGCACCGGGGAGCTGTTTTTT. This sequence encodes CSARPGASSTGELFF.